The next 6 T cell receptor beta chains were all read from a single sample in a study of blood T cell repertoires in COVID-19. Clones were read by immunoSEQ multiplex PCR, and TCRdb kept only the in-frame ones, dropping some. This sample has 200,000 to 250,000 clones, with approximately 88% found just once. The sequenced sample was peripheral blood. These receptors originate from a man aged 55 to 70 who had recovered from COVID-19.

The chain uses TRBV6-5 and TRBJ1-3; D might be TRBD1 (6 bases). Germline V gene sequence: CDR1 MNHEY, CDR2 SVGAGI. The CDR3 totals 14 residues. The ends were cut back, 8 bases at V and 4 bases at J, with 15 bases in the middle. In DNA form, the CDR3 reads TGTGCCAGCGGTCCAGGGGCGATAGGAAACACCATATATTTT. Protein sequence: CASGPGAIGNTIYF.

This chain joins TRBV10-3 and TRBJ1-5, with D perhaps matching TRBD1 (6 bases). The CDR3 covers 13 residues. Trimming removed 6 bases at V and 3 bases at J, with 9 bases between. CDR1 and CDR2 from the germline V gene are ENHRY and SYGVKD. CDR3 coding DNA: TGTGCCATCAGGCAGGGGAACAATCAGCCCCAGCATTTT. This sequence encodes CAIRQGNNQPQHF.

This chain links TRBV5-1 with TRBJ2-5, with a tentative D call TRBD1 (5 bases). The CDR3 contains 14 residues. Trimming left V 2 bases short and J 1 base short, with 9 bases between. Germline V gene sequence: CDR1 SGHRS, CDR2 YFSETQ. In DNA, the CDR3 is TGCGCCAGCAGCTTTGACAGTTTCCAAGAGACCCAGTACTTC. Encoded protein: CASSFDSFQETQYF. Variable domain in full (rest from reference TRBV5-1 and TRBJ2-5): KAGVTQTPRYLIKTRGQQVTLSCSPISGHRSVSWYQQTPGQGLQFLFEYFSETQRNKGNFPGRFSGRQFSNSRSEMNVSTLELGDSALYLCASSFDSFQETQYFGPGTRLLVL.

The chain recombines TRBV7-3 with TRBJ2-2; TRBD2 aligns across 8 bases. The length of the CDR3 is 14 residues. Per the germline V gene, CDR1 is SGHTA and CDR2 is FQGTGA. The V and J ends lost 2 bases and 6 bases, in that order; junction bases with no gene match: 2. The CDR3 nucleotides are TGTGCCAGCAGCTTATCAGCGGGGGCCGGGGAGCTGTTTTTT. Residues: CASSLSAGAGELFF.

The V and J genes are TRBV4-1 and TRBJ2-2, with TRBD2 matching over 10 bases. V was clipped by 5 bases and J by 5 bases; unmatched bases: 8. CDR1 is MGHRA, CDR2 YSYEKL, per germline. The CDR3 has 16 residues. CDR3 nucleotides: TGCGCCAGCAGCGGGGGTCCTAGCGGGGGTACCGGGGAGCTGTTTTTT. Its translation: CASSGGPSGGTGELFF.

This chain connects TRBV7-2 to TRBJ2-5, with 7 bases aligning to TRBD2. CDR1 is SGHTA, CDR2 FQGNSA, per germline. This CDR3 region has 15 residues. With V trimmed by 3 bases and J by 5 bases, 9 bases remained unmatched. CDR3 residues: CASSFGGRSFETQYF. CDR3 sequence (DNA): TGTGCCAGCAGCTTCGGCGGGAGAAGTTTTGAGACCCAGTACTTC.